Below, 30 T cell receptor beta chains from the same sample are listed, as sequenced in a study of blood T cell repertoires in COVID-19. Sequencing used immunoSEQ multiplex PCR; TCRdb keeps in-frame clones, though not all of them. Among fewer than 450,000 clones listed, roughly 91% were seen once. Sequenced material: PBMCs or T cells enriched from blood (not recorded which). The receptors shown here come from a man aged 18-30 years who had recovered from COVID-19.

The J gene is TRBJ2-5, the V gene TRBV5-3; D possibly corresponds to TRBD1 (6 bases). TRBV5-3 has ORF status, its function being uncertain. The CDR3 runs to 14 residues. The ends were cut back, 2 bases at V and 4 bases at J, with 12 bases in the middle. The CDR3 region is CARSFEQGGETQYF. Here the CDR3 DNA reads TGTGCCAGAAGCTTCGAACAGGGTGGAGAGACCCAGTACTTC.

The chain recombines TRBV5-1 with TRBJ2-2, with 13 bases that match TRBD2. CDR3 length equals 17 residues. CDR1 and CDR2 from the germline V gene are SGHRS and YFSETQ. The V gene end was trimmed by 4 bases and the J gene end by 1 base; junction bases not matched to a gene: 4. CDR3 DNA: TGCGCCAGCAGCCCTACTAGCGGGAGGGGGAACACCGGGGAGCTGTTTTTT. It specifies CASSPTSGRGNTGELFF.

The genes are TRBV28 and TRBJ2-1; weak D call: TRBD2 (6 bases). The germline V gene encodes CDR1 MDHEN and CDR2 SYDVKM. V shed 8 bases and J shed 7 bases, with 15 bases lying between them. The length of the CDR3 is 13 residues. CDR3 residues: CASCPSALNEQFF. The CDR3 DNA reads as TGTGCCAGCTGCCCTAGCGCCCTAAATGAGCAGTTCTTC.

The V gene is TRBV14, the J gene TRBJ1-3, with TRBD1 identical over 10 bases. Losses at the gene ends were 3 bases for V and 2 bases for J; bases not matched to a gene: 7. This CDR3 has 17 amino acids. Germline V gives CDR1 SGHDN, CDR2 FVKESK. CDR3 DNA sequence: TGTGCCAGCAGCCAGGTTGACAGGGGGCAGCCTGGAAACACCATATATTTT. Its protein is CASSQVDRGQPGNTIYF.

The V gene is TRBV2, the J gene TRBJ2-6; 7 bases are shared with TRBD1. Germline CDR1 reads SNHLY; CDR2 reads FYNNEI. V gave up 6 bases and J gave up 2 bases; unmatched junction bases: 10. CDR3 length: 17 residues. The CDR3 bases are TGTGCCAGCAGCCAGACAGGGCGAAGTACTGGGGCCAACGTCCTGACTTTC. As protein: CASSQTGRSTGANVLTF.

The chain is built from TRBV12-5 and TRBJ2-6; TRBD1 is a possible D gene (6 bases). Trimming left V 5 bases short and J 2 bases short, with 10 bases between. The CDR3 extends over 15 amino acids. Germline values: CDR1 LGHNT, CDR2 FRNRAP. CDR3 in amino acids: CASGPGEAGANVLTF. The CDR3 DNA follows: TGTGCTAGTGGTCCAGGGGAAGCTGGGGCCAACGTCCTGACTTTC.

V usage is TRBV18 and J usage is TRBJ2-3, with D perhaps TRBD1 (5 bases). The CDR3 loop spans 15 amino acids. V lost 6 bases to trimming and J lost 1 base, with 14 bases between them. The germline V gene encodes CDR1 KGHSH and CDR2 LQKENI. In DNA form, the CDR3 reads TGTGCCAGCTCCCCTTGGGGCGGTCGCACAGATACGCAGTATTTT. Protein: CASSPWGGRTDTQYF.

V gene TRBV28 combines with J gene TRBJ1-5; D is possibly TRBD1 (6 bases). This CDR3 is built from 19 residues. Germline CDR1 MDHEN, CDR2 SYDVKM. V lost 3 bases and J lost 0, with 21 bases in between. The DNA for the CDR3 is TGTGCCAGCAGTTTGACCCCTGGGGGCGGTTCAAATAGCAATCAGCCCCAGCATTTT. Translation: CASSLTPGGGSNSNQPQHF.

The CDR3 is CASRKTSTDTQYF. DNA of the CDR3: TGTGCCAGCAGAAAGACTAGCACAGATACGCAGTATTTT. The rearrangement links TRBV7-2 to TRBJ2-3, with D unresolved. The length of the CDR3 is 13 residues. The V gene's germline CDR1 is SGHTA and CDR2 FQGNSA. Trimming removed 6 bases at V and 0 bases at J, with 7 bases between.

The chain has TRBV11-3 and TRBJ2-1, with D possibly TRBD1 on 5 matching bases. V was clipped by 1 base and J by 0 bases, with 7 bases between them. The CDR3 length is 15 residues. The germline gives CDR1 SGHNT, CDR2 YENEEA. CDR3 in DNA: TGTGCCAGCAGCTTAGCGACAGCCTCCTACAATGAGCAGTTCTTC. It codes for CASSLATASYNEQFF.

This rearrangement joins TRBV24-1 to TRBJ2-1, with 8 nucleotides matching TRBD1. The junction had 7 bases not matched to a gene; V was cut back by 6 bases and J by 4 bases. Germline V gene data show CDR1 as KGHDR and CDR2 as SFDVKD. CDR3 length equals 15 residues. This CDR3 is CATSRRTGCYNEQFF. The CDR3 bases are TGTGCCACCAGTCGTAGGACAGGGTGTTACAATGAGCAGTTCTTC.

Notes on this clone: Other DNA variants within this sample encode the same CDR3. This chain links TRBV11-2 with TRBJ1-2; no firm D call. The CDR3 sequence is 12 residues long. Trimming took 3 bases from V and 4 from J, leaving 6 bases between them. From germline, CDR1 is SGHAT and CDR2 FQNNGV. The DNA of the CDR3 is TGTGCCAGCAGCTTCTCGGGCTATGGCTACACCTTC. Protein product: CASSFSGYGYTF.

The rearrangement uses TRBV2 and TRBJ1-5, with D possibly being TRBD1 (6 bases). V was trimmed by 6 bases and J by 4 bases, leaving 16 bases between them. The CDR3 loop spans 15 amino acids. Germline CDR1 reads SNHLY; CDR2 reads FYNNEI. In nucleotides, the CDR3 is TGTGCCAGCAGGGCACAGGGAAAGGGGAATCAGCCCCAGCATTTT. Protein product: CASRAQGKGNQPQHF.

The rearrangement joins TRBV28 to TRBJ2-7; possible D gene TRBD1, 6 bases. The CDR3 loop spans 12 amino acids. Per germline, CDR1 MDHEN and CDR2 SYDVKM. The V and J ends lost 8 bases and 0 bases respectively, with 8 bases between them. The CDR3 coding sequence is TGTGCCAGCCAGGGGAGCTCCTACGAGCAGTACTTC. Protein product: CASQGSSYEQYF.

This clone was detected once. The sample holds other DNA sequences that translate to the same CDR3. The V call is TRBV5-1, the J call TRBJ2-1; TRBD2 matches at 10 bases. This CDR3 contains 15 residues. Germline lookup yields CDR1 SGHRS and CDR2 YFSETQ. J gave up 3 bases and V 0 bases, and 0 bases lay outside the gene matches. The chain's CDR3 is CASSLGTSGYNEQFF. The CDR3 DNA sequence: TGCGCCAGCAGCTTGGGGACTAGCGGCTACAATGAGCAGTTCTTC.

The chain combines TRBV9 with TRBJ2-1; D unresolved. Germline CDR1 is SGDLS and CDR2 is YYNGEE. Trimming took 4 bases from V and 1 from J, leaving 12 bases between them. This CDR3 is built from 15 residues. This chain's CDR3 is CASSPYFESYNEQFF. As DNA, the CDR3 is TGTGCCAGCAGCCCCTACTTTGAGTCCTACAATGAGCAGTTCTTC.

This rearrangement joins TRBV19 to TRBJ2-2; unclear D gene. There are 16 residues in the CDR3. Germline V gene data show CDR1 as LNHDA and CDR2 as SQIVND (reference sequence). Trimming cost V 5 bases and J 0 bases, with 13 bases left between them. In DNA, the CDR3 is TGTGCCAGTAGTCCCCTTTGGCGGCCGAACACCGGGGAGCTGTTTTTT. Amino acids: CASSPLWRPNTGELFF.

Only a few counts were recorded for this clone. The chain recombines TRBV25-1 with TRBJ2-2, with D possibly matching TRBD1 (5 bases). Per germline, CDR1 MGHDK and CDR2 SYGVNS. CDR3 length: 17 residues. The ends were cut back, 1 base at V and 0 bases at J, with 12 bases in the middle. CDR3 DNA sequence: TGTGCCAGCAGTGAATTTGGGGCTGACGCGAACACCGGGGAGCTGTTTTTT. Translated, it gives CASSEFGADANTGELFF.

The chain joins TRBV6-5 to TRBJ1-2; D is possibly TRBD1 (5 bases). The length of the CDR3 is 13 residues. The germline CDR1 and CDR2 sequences are MNHEY and SVGAGI. CDR3 nucleotides: TGTTCCGTGGACGGAGGGGTCGGACGTGGCTACACCTTC. Its translation is CSVDGGVGRGYTF.

This clone is a singleton in its sample. This chain uses TRBV11-2 with TRBJ1-2; unclear D gene. This CDR3 has 14 amino acids. The ends were cut back, 0 bases at V and 0 bases at J, with 5 bases in the middle. Per the germline V gene, CDR1 is SGHAT and CDR2 is FQNNGV. The chain's CDR3 is CASSLESSNYGYTF. The CDR3 coding sequence is TGTGCCAGCAGCTTAGAATCTTCTAACTATGGCTACACCTTC.

The rearrangement uses TRBV6-5 and TRBJ1-2; 9 bases fit TRBD1. Trimming at V came to 8 bases and at J to 5 bases, leaving 3 bases not matched to a gene. The CDR3 length is 12 residues. CDR1 MNHEY and CDR2 SVGAGI come from the germline V gene. Here the CDR3 reads CASSGTGYGYTF. The CDR3, as DNA: TGTGCCAGCTCCGGGACAGGGTATGGCTACACCTTC.

CDR3 in DNA: TGTGCCAGCAGTTTGGTGCGTTCATCCTACAATGAGCAGTTCTTC. This encodes CASSLVRSSYNEQFF. The chain combines TRBV27 with TRBJ2-1; D not certain. Trimming shortened V by 3 bases and J by 1 base, and 10 bases separated the two germline ends. The CDR3 spans 15 residues. Germline loops: CDR1 MNHEY, CDR2 SMNVEV (reference sequence).

The gene calls are TRBV7-8 and TRBJ1-6, with D hard to call. The germline V gene has CDR1 SGHVS and CDR2 FQNEAQ. CDR3 size: 16 residues. V lost 2 bases to trimming and J lost 10 bases, with 18 bases between them. The CDR3 DNA reads as TGTGCCAGCAGCTTAAATTGGGCACCCCCGGGGTCACCCCTCCACTTT. It codes for CASSLNWAPPGSPLHF.

Here the CDR3 reads CASSYSEGAEGYTF. Written as DNA, the CDR3 is TGTGCCAGCAGTTACTCAGAGGGGGCGGAAGGCTACACCTTC. The gene calls are TRBV6-5 and TRBJ1-2; TRBD1 matches at 7 bases. The ends lost 0 bases at V and 8 bases at J; junction bases unmatched: 6. The V gene's germline CDR1 is MNHEY and CDR2 SVGAGI. CDR3 length: 14 residues.

The chain is built from TRBV10-1 and TRBJ2-7; weak D call: TRBD2 (5 bases). The length of the CDR3 is 15 residues. From germline, CDR1 is WNHNN and CDR2 SYGVQD (reference sequence). Trimming pared 3 bases from V and 0 bases from J, leaving 12 bases between. The CDR3 region has the DNA TGCGCCAGCAGTGAAGAAAGAGGGAGCTCCTACGAGCAGTACTTC. Its protein product is CASSEERGSSYEQYF.

The chain uses TRBV5-1 and TRBJ2-1; possible D gene TRBD2, 5 bases. The CDR3 length is 14 residues. The germline V gene encodes CDR1 SGHRS and CDR2 YFSETQ. Trimming stripped 1 base from V and 7 bases from J, with 12 bases between. The CDR3 loop is CASSLSGSANEQFF. The CDR3, as DNA: TGCGCCAGCAGCTTGTCGGGGAGCGCTAATGAGCAGTTCTTC.

V usage is TRBV19 and J usage is TRBJ1-6, with no clear D. Germline V gives CDR1 LNHDA, CDR2 SQIVND (reference sequence). V was trimmed by 7 bases and J by 6 bases, leaving 10 bases between them. The CDR3 has 13 residues. CDR3 in DNA: TGTGCCAGTAAACCCGGGATTAATTCACCCCTCCACTTT. Its translation is CASKPGINSPLHF.

In this sample, this clone turned up once. This chain joins TRBV24-1 and TRBJ2-1; D uncertain. V lost 7 bases and J 6 bases, leaving 6 bases between the germline ends. The CDR3 is made up of 11 amino acids. Germline values: CDR1 KGHDR, CDR2 SFDVKD. The CDR3 loop is CATSRGNEQFF. The CDR3, as DNA: TGTGCCACCAGCAGAGGCAATGAGCAGTTCTTC.

The rearrangement uses TRBV27 and TRBJ1-2; tentative D call: TRBD1 (6 bases). Germline V gives CDR1 MNHEY, CDR2 SMNVEV (reference sequence). This CDR3 is 14 amino acids long. V lost 3 bases to trimming and J lost 4 bases, with 12 bases between them. DNA of the CDR3: TGTGCCAGCAGTTTGCGGGGGGCTAGCTATGGCTACACCTTC. Amino acid sequence: CASSLRGASYGYTF.

This chain links TRBV27 with TRBJ1-1, with unresolved D. V was shortened by 3 bases and J by 3 bases, with 8 bases between the two germline ends. Germline loops: CDR1 MNHEY, CDR2 SMNVEV (reference sequence). The CDR3 covers 13 residues. Here the CDR3 reads CASSFTQYTEAFF. DNA for the CDR3: TGTGCCAGCAGTTTCACACAGTACACTGAAGCTTTCTTT.